This T cell receptor beta chain was recorded in a study of T cells in Graves' hyperthyroidism and ophthalmopathy. The hyperthyroidism was newly diagnosed and had lasted under 2 months; the patients were aged 18 to 65. The V end lost 0 bases, the J end lost 4 bases, and 13 bases lay between the germline ends. Per germline, CDR1 SGHRS and CDR2 YFSETQ. This CDR3 is built from 15 residues. RNA transcripts served as the template for amplifying TCR beta CDR3 regions. Primed by the HTBI set, a first-round RT-PCR was run on the TCR CDR3. Via MiXCR, TCRdb re-called the multiplex PCR reads, giving one row per CDR3 protein. Of 300,000 to 450,000 distinct CDR3 sequences listed, 25% are singletons.

The chain uses TRBV5-1 and TRBJ1-2, with no clear D. Sample: blood. The origin of this receptor is a man in his forties or fifties with Graves' hyperthyroidism. CDR3 amino acids: CASSLGADRPYGYTF. The CDR3 DNA reads TGCGCCAGCAGCTTGGGTGCGGACCGCCCCTATGGCTACACCTTC.